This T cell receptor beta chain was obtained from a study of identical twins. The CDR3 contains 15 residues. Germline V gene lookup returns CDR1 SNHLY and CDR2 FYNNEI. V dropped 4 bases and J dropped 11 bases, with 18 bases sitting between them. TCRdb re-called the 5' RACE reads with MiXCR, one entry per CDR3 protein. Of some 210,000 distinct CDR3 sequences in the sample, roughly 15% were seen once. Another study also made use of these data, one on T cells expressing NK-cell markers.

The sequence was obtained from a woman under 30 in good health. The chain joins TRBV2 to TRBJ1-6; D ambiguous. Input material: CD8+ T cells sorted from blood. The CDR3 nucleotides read TGTGCCAGCAGTGTACTACTACCCAATAGTACACCCCTCCACTTT. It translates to CASSVLLPNSTPLHF.